This is a list of T cell receptor beta chains from one sample in a study of cytomegalovirus exposure and HLA in healthy donors. Here immunoSEQ multiplex PCR was the method, and the copy in TCRdb shows in-frame clones only, minus some. Among about 67,000 clones listed, about 79% were seen once. The material sequenced was PBMCs. These receptors were collected from a man aged 55 to 70 in good health and CMV-seropositive. The CDR3 runs from the conserved cysteine through the conserved F or W. A D gene is named only where the DNA matches it firmly. Where a row states a size, it is once, few, many or the class of an expanded clone; other rows omit it.

-	TRBV13	-	TRBJ2-3	CASSFRDFTDTQYF	TGTGCCAGCAGCTTTCGGGATTTCACAGATACGCAGTATTTT
-	TRBV6-1	TRBD1	TRBJ2-7	CASSVYGQGAVEQYF	TGTGCCAGCAGTGTGTATGGACAGGGGGCGGTCGAGCAGTACTTC
-	TRBV6-6	-	TRBJ1-5	CASSYSQQPQHF	TGTGCCAGCAGTTACTCCCAACAGCCCCAGCATTTT
-	TRBV19	-	TRBJ1-2	CASSVQGLQGYTF	TGTGCCAGTAGTGTACAGGGACTACAGGGCTACACCTTC
-	TRBV9	TRBD2	TRBJ2-1	CASSGTPGGEQFF	TGTGCCAGCAGCGGGACTCCGGGGGGTGAGCAGTTCTTC
-	TRBV7-6	TRBD1	TRBJ1-6	CASSLQLQGNNSPLHF	TGTGCCAGCAGCTTACAGCTACAGGGGAATAATTCACCCCTCCACTTT
-	TRBV2	-	TRBJ1-5	CASREGAGYSNQPQHF	TGTGCCAGCAGGGAGGGTGCAGGTTATAGCAATCAGCCCCAGCATTTT
-	TRBV6-5	-	TRBJ1-3	CASKEDGNSGNTIYF	TGTGCCAGCAAAGAAGACGGGAACTCTGGAAACACCATATATTTT
once	TRBV7-9	-	TRBJ2-6	CSSSLPLRGGRPGANVLTF	TGTTCCAGCAGCTTACCCCTGAGGGGGGGGCGGCCTGGGGCCAACGTCCTGACTTTC
-	TRBV11-2	-	TRBJ1-1	CVSSLRDWGTEAFF	TGTGTCAGCAGCTTGAGGGACTGGGGCACTGAAGCTTTCTTT
-	TRBV11-3	TRBD1	TRBJ2-1	CASAAGGRFGEQFF	TGTGCCAGCGCGGCAGGGGGCCGGTTCGGTGAGCAGTTCTTC
few	TRBV11-3	TRBD2	TRBJ2-1	CASSPQIVAGGYNEQFF	TGTGCCAGCAGCCCCCAAATCGTAGCGGGGGGTTACAATGAGCAGTTCTTC
-	TRBV4-1	TRBD1	TRBJ2-5	CASSQVGTGQETQYF	TGCGCCAGCAGCCAAGTCGGGACAGGGCAAGAGACCCAGTACTTC
-	TRBV6-5	-	TRBJ2-6	CASSQGSGANVLTF	TGTGCCAGCAGCCAGGGGTCTGGGGCCAACGTCCTGACTTTC
few	TRBV19	-	TRBJ1-2	CASSPELGRGYTF	TGTGCCAGTAGCCCTGAACTTGGGAGGGGCTACACCTTC
-	TRBV27	TRBD1	TRBJ2-7	CASSWDRGYEQYF	TGTGCCAGCAGTTGGGACAGGGGGTACGAGCAGTACTTC
-	TRBV29-1	-	TRBJ1-1	CSVGAAGGNTEAFF	TGCAGCGTTGGGGCCGCCGGAGGGAACACTGAAGCTTTCTTT
-	TRBV6-1	-	TRBJ2-1	CASSEGPKNNEQFF	TGTGCCAGCAGTGAGGGGCCAAAAAACAATGAGCAGTTCTTC
-	TRBV6-6	-	TRBJ2-5	CASSQGAETQYF	TGTGCCAGCAGCCAAGGGGCGGAGACCCAGTACTTC
-	TRBV11-2	-	TRBJ2-3	CASSLVPAGAPGTQYF	TGTGCCAGCAGCTTAGTTCCGGCGGGGGCCCCGGGTACGCAGTATTTT
-	TRBV11-3	-	TRBJ2-5	CASSLSDEETQYF	TGTGCCAGCAGCTTGTCAGATGAAGAGACCCAGTACTTC
-	TRBV6-5	TRBD1	TRBJ2-3	CASSSGTGFQGTQYF	TGTGCCAGCAGCTCCGGGACAGGGTTTCAAGGTACGCAGTATTTT
-	TRBV7-8	-	TRBJ2-3	CASSFTGSITDTQYF	TGTGCCAGCAGCTTTACAGGATCCATCACAGATACGCAGTATTTT
-	TRBV28	-	TRBJ1-4	CASSLPQSVEKLFF	TGTGCCAGCAGTTTGCCCCAGAGCGTCGAAAAACTGTTTTTT
few	TRBV6-1	-	TRBJ1-5	CASIKGNQPQHF	TGTGCCAGCATAAAGGGGAATCAGCCCCAGCATTTT
-	TRBV5-6	-	TRBJ2-7	CASSDRLNEQYF	TGTGCCAGCAGCGATAGACTGAACGAGCAGTACTTC
few	TRBV5-4	-	TRBJ1-2	CASSPRQAESYGYTF	TGTGCCAGCAGCCCGAGACAGGCGGAAAGCTATGGCTACACCTTC
-	TRBV5-6	TRBD1	TRBJ1-6	CASSAISWGTVHKNSPLHF	TGTGCCAGCAGTGCCATCTCCTGGGGGACAGTCCATAAGAATTCACCCCTCCACTTT
once	TRBV6-6	-	TRBJ1-1	CASSYMVSGTEAFF	TGTGCCAGCAGTTACATGGTCAGCGGCACTGAAGCTTTCTTT
once	TRBV5-1	-	TRBJ2-1	CASSLASGSSYNEQFF	TGCGCCAGCAGCTTGGCCAGCGGTAGCTCCTACAATGAGCAGTTCTTC
few	TRBV2	-	TRBJ2-5	CASSLETQYF	TGTGCCAGCAGCTTGGAGACCCAGTACTTC
-	TRBV2	-	TRBJ1-5	CASVGFEQPQHF	TGTGCCAGCGTCGGTTTTGAGCAGCCCCAGCATTTT
-	TRBV7-9	-	TRBJ2-7	CASGGARISYEQYF	TGTGCCTCTGGAGGTGCGCGGATCTCCTACGAGCAGTACTTC
-	TRBV7-9	-	TRBJ1-4	CASSLGGRNNEKLFF	TGTGCCAGCAGTCTGGGAGGAAGGAACAATGAAAAACTGTTTTTT
-	TRBV19	-	TRBJ2-5	CASSTQGLKTQYF	TGTGCCAGTAGTACACAGGGTTTGAAGACCCAGTACTTC
-	TRBV27	-	TRBJ2-3	CASSARTQVGLATDTQYF	TGTGCCAGCAGCGCCCGAACCCAAGTAGGGCTAGCGACAGATACGCAGTATTTT
-	TRBV5-1	-	TRBJ1-1	CASSLAGRDTEAFF	TGCGCCAGCAGCTTGGCCGGCAGGGACACTGAAGCTTTCTTT
-	TRBV11-3	-	TRBJ2-7	CASRVGGGRGSYEQYF	TGTGCCAGCAGGGTTGGGGGCGGGAGAGGGTCCTACGAGCAGTACTTC
-	TRBV7-8	TRBD1	TRBJ2-7	CASSPRTGGYEQYF	TGTGCCAGCAGCCCGAGGACAGGGGGATACGAGCAGTACTTC
once	TRBV6-4	-	TRBJ1-5	CASSPEGVGQPQHF	TGTGCCAGCAGCCCCGAGGGGGTCGGGCAGCCCCAGCATTTT
-	TRBV27	-	TRBJ2-5	CASRRLKQETQYF	TGTGCCAGCCGCCGACTAAAACAAGAGACCCAGTACTTC
-	TRBV6-5	-	TRBJ2-7	CASKRRRDSYEQYF	TGTGCCAGCAAAAGAAGGAGGGATAGCTACGAGCAGTACTTC
-	TRBV11-3	-	TRBJ2-7	CASSLPGLSYGQYF	TGTGCCAGCAGCTTACCCGGACTATCATACGGGCAGTACTTC
few	TRBV7-9	TRBD2	TRBJ2-1	CASSSLAGGRNEQFF	TGTGCCAGCAGCTCGCTCGCGGGGGGAAGGAATGAGCAGTTCTTC
-	TRBV29-1	-	TRBJ1-2	CSVGYGYGYTF	TGCAGCGTTGGTTACGGCTATGGCTACACCTTC
-	TRBV4-1	-	TRBJ1-2	CASSQDSSGVTYGYTF	TGCGCCAGCAGCCAAGACTCTAGCGGAGTGACCTATGGCTACACCTTC
-	TRBV6-5	TRBD1	TRBJ1-1	CASSYSLETGFFF	TGTGCCAGCAGTTACTCGCTCGAGACAGGGTTTTTCTTT
few	TRBV2	TRBD1	TRBJ2-7	CASTEGTGGTSYEQYF	TGTGCCAGCACTGAGGGGACAGGGGGTACCTCCTACGAGCAGTACTTC
few	TRBV19	-	TRBJ2-7	CASSYSNEQYF	TGTGCCAGTAGTTACTCGAACGAGCAGTACTTC
-	TRBV27	TRBD2	TRBJ2-7	CASSPGTSGNYEQYF	TGTGCCAGCAGTCCCGGGACTAGCGGGAACTACGAGCAGTACTTC
-	TRBV19	TRBD1	TRBJ1-1	CASSIRQGTTEAFF	TGTGCCAGTAGTATAAGACAGGGGACCACTGAAGCTTTCTTT
-	TRBV11-3	-	TRBJ2-7	CASSPPIAAYEQYF	TGTGCCAGCAGCCCCCCGATAGCGGCCTACGAGCAGTACTTC
-	TRBV7-9	-	TRBJ1-5	CASSGRTYSNQPQHF	TGTGCCAGCAGCGGCAGGACATATAGCAATCAGCCCCAGCATTTT
-	TRBV5-1	-	TRBJ2-3	CASSLGSTAGTDTQYF	TGCGCCAGCAGCTTGGGATCCACGGCGGGCACAGATACGCAGTATTTT
-	TRBV4-1	TRBD2	TRBJ2-3	CASSRAGMSTDTQYF	TGCGCCAGCAGCCGAGCGGGGATGAGTACAGATACGCAGTATTTT
-	TRBV9	-	TRBJ1-1	CASSVVTGTEAFF	TGTGCCAGCAGCGTAGTAACAGGCACTGAAGCTTTCTTT
-	TRBV7-9	-	TRBJ2-7	CASSSGTLSSYEQYF	TGTGCCAGCAGCTCGGGGACACTTAGCTCCTACGAGCAGTACTTC
-	TRBV7-9	-	TRBJ2-7	CASSSQAASYEQYF	TGTGCCAGCAGCTCACAGGCCGCCTCCTACGAGCAGTACTTC
-	TRBV7-8	TRBD1	TRBJ1-4	CASSLRGHRPREKLFF	TGTGCCAGCAGCTTAAGGGGGCACCGACCCCGAGAAAAACTGTTTTTT
-	TRBV28	-	TRBJ2-3	CASSSPAAGADTQYF	TGTGCCAGCAGTTCTCCGGCGGCCGGGGCAGATACGCAGTATTTT